This T cell receptor (beta chain) emerged from a study of blood T cell repertoires in COVID-19. Study context: Nucleic acid was either cDNA or gDNA, and it came from T cells, B-cell-depleted T cells, or PBMCs.

Per the authors' pipeline: Amplification from reference gene primers served as the basis for estimated nucleated cell counts. The assay was immunoSEQ multiplex PCR, and TCRdb's table has in-frame clones only and misses some. D and trimming were read from the DNA, whereas the V and J calls and clone size are those reported in that table. The top ten hold approximately 1.3% of the sample, which has 430,000 or so clones, 70% to 90% seen once. With 1 base removed from V and 2 bases from J, the gap between germline ends came to 9 bases. The length of the CDR3 is 15 residues. CDR1 and CDR2 from the germline V gene are SGHNT and YENEEA.

Sequenced sample: PBMCs or T cells enriched from blood (not recorded which). This receptor was taken from a woman aged 18 to 35 who had been exposed to COVID-19. The V gene is TRBV11-3, the J gene TRBJ1-3; D is unclear. CDR3 sequence: CASSLGAGTGNTIYF. CDR3 DNA: TGTGCCAGCAGCTTAGGGGCAGGAACTGGAAACACCATATATTTT.